This T cell receptor (beta chain) was observed in a study of tumor and adjacent non-tumor tissue in lung cancer. About the study: Aged about 31 to 80 years, patients included 10 men and 4 to 6 women with stage I to III disease. Each sample yielded approximately 4 million productive TCRbeta reads on average. Points from the study as a whole: In normal lung, the top 100 clones were significantly more dominant than in tumor. Tumor tissue had significantly higher TCR diversity than normal lung.

TCRbeta libraries were built with three rounds of nested PCR, modified from ARM-PCR. A single record per CDR3 protein comes from TCRdb applying MiXCR to the multiplex PCR reads. The sample has 40,000 to 50,000 distinct CDR3 sequences; less than 70% are singletons. V trimming: 4 bases; J trimming: 8 bases; junction bases outside the gene matches: 5. CDR1 is DFQATT, CDR2 SNEGSKA, per germline (reference sequence). This CDR3 is 12 amino acids long. This clonotype was picked up many times. Its target is unknown. RNA was extracted from bulk tissue without any cell sorting. The normal lung tissue was taken more than 3 cm from the tumor edge.

The V call is TRBV20-1, the J call TRBJ2-1, with 7 nucleotides matching TRBD2. This receptor was obtained from a woman in her 70s with non-small cell lung cancer. The sample was distant non-tumor lung tissue. The CDR3 DNA sequence: TGCAGTGCTATCCCAGCGGGATATGAGCAGTTCTTC. Protein product: CSAIPAGYEQFF.